The rows below give T cell receptor beta chains drawn from one sample of a study of T cells in localized non-small cell lung cancer. Sequencing used immunoSEQ multiplex PCR; TCRdb keeps in-frame clones, though not all of them. The data hold roughly 21,000 clones, with 84% observed a single time. Sequencing used peripheral blood, obtained before any cancer treatment. All receptors come from a man between 35 and 75 years old with stage I lung adenocarcinoma. Both conserved end residues are part of each CDR3. The D gene is left open where the match is weak. Where a row states a size, it is once, few, many or the class of an expanded clone; other rows omit it.

V gene	D gene	J gene	clone size	CDR3 DNA	CDR3 protein
TRBV30	-	TRBJ1-5	-	TGTGCCTGGAGTGTACGGGAGAATCGGCCCCAGCATTTT	CAWSVRENRPQHF
TRBV7-7	-	TRBJ2-1	few	TGTGCCAGCAGCCCGGGACTTCCCAGCTCCTACAATGAGCAGTTCTTC	CASSPGLPSSYNEQFF
TRBV5-3	-	TRBJ1-1	-	TGTGCCAGAAGTTTTGAAGAGAACACTGAAGCTTTCTTT	CARSFEENTEAFF
TRBV5-4	TRBD1	TRBJ2-7	-	TGTGCCAGCAGCTGGCAGGGGGCGCCGTACGAGCAGTACTTC	CASSWQGAPYEQYF
TRBV9	-	TRBJ2-5	few	TGTGCCAGCAGCGTAGACAGGGAATGGGGCCGGACCCAGTACTTC	CASSVDREWGRTQYF
TRBV5-1	TRBD1	TRBJ2-2	few	TGCGCCAGCAGCTCGGGACAGGTGAACACCGGGGAGCTGTTTTTT	CASSSGQVNTGELFF
TRBV2	-	TRBJ1-5	once	TGTGCCAGCAGGCAGGGGACTTATAGCAATCAGCCCCAGCATTTT	CASRQGTYSNQPQHF
TRBV10-3	TRBD2	TRBJ2-5	-	TGTGCCATCAGTGAGGCGGGGGGGAAGGAGACCCAGTACTTC	CAISEAGGKETQYF
TRBV6-5	TRBD1	TRBJ1-1	-	TGTGCCAGCATCCGGACAGGGGGCACTGAAGCTTTCTTT	CASIRTGGTEAFF
TRBV5-6	TRBD2	TRBJ2-3	once	TGTGCCAGCAGCTCGAGAGGGGAAGCGGGGGACTTCGGGGATACGCAGTATTTT	CASSSRGEAGDFGDTQYF
TRBV2	TRBD1	TRBJ1-2	-	TGTGCCAGCAACCAGGGGGGGATAAACTATGGCTACACCTTC	CASNQGGINYGYTF
TRBV18	-	TRBJ1-1	-	TGTGCCAGCTCGCTGCGGAGCGAGGCTGGCACTGAAGCTTTCTTT	CASSLRSEAGTEAFF
TRBV7-8	-	TRBJ2-5	-	TGTGCCACATCTCCATGGGAGTTAGAGACCCAGTACTTC	CATSPWELETQYF
TRBV7-9	-	TRBJ2-5	-	TGTGCCAGCAGCTCCCTCGGGGCCCAAGAGACCCAGTACTTC	CASSSLGAQETQYF
TRBV29-1	-	TRBJ2-7	-	TGCAGCGTCTCGGGTGTCCCCCTTAAGCCCCTCTACGAGCAGTACTTC	CSVSGVPLKPLYEQYF
TRBV11-1	-	TRBJ2-5	-	TGTGCCAGCAGCTCCCGCGGGTTACAAGAGACCCAGTACTTC	CASSSRGLQETQYF
TRBV7-2	-	TRBJ2-7	-	TGTGCCAGCAGCTTATTAGGTGGGAGTGTCTCCTACGAGCAGTACTTC	CASSLLGGSVSYEQYF
TRBV15	TRBD2	TRBJ2-1	-	TGTGCCACCAGCGGGCTAGCGGGAATATACAATGAGCAGTTCTTC	CATSGLAGIYNEQFF
TRBV7-2	TRBD2	TRBJ2-1	-	TGTGCCAGCAGCTTAAGGACTAGCGGATACAATGAGCAGTTCTTC	CASSLRTSGYNEQFF
TRBV28	TRBD1	TRBJ1-5	-	TGTGCCAGCAGTTCTTGGACAGGGGACAATCAGCCCCAGCATTTT	CASSSWTGDNQPQHF
TRBV5-1	TRBD2	TRBJ2-1	-	TGCGCCAGCACCGGACTAGGGCTCAGAAGCTCCTACAATGAGCAGTTCTTC	CASTGLGLRSSYNEQFF
TRBV2	-	TRBJ1-5	-	TGTGCCAGCAGTGAGTCTGACAGCAATCAGCCCCAGCATTTT	CASSESDSNQPQHF
TRBV5-1	TRBD1	TRBJ2-1	-	TGCGCCAGCAGCTCCTGGACAGGCTCCTACAATGAGCAGTTCTTC	CASSSWTGSYNEQFF
TRBV2	TRBD1	TRBJ2-2	once	TGTGCCAGCAGCCCCGGACAGGGTCTGGACGGGGAGCTGTTTTTT	CASSPGQGLDGELFF
TRBV10-2	-	TRBJ1-6	-	TGCGCCAGCAGTGATTGGAGGGACTCACCCCTCCACTTT	CASSDWRDSPLHF
TRBV7-3	-	TRBJ2-1	-	TGTGCCAGCAGCTTATCTAGGGGGTGGAACAATGAGCAGTTCTTC	CASSLSRGWNNEQFF
TRBV2	-	TRBJ1-4	-	TGTGCCAGCAGGACCGACAGGTTTGGCGAAAAACTGTTTTTT	CASRTDRFGEKLFF
TRBV28	-	TRBJ2-6	-	TGTGCCAGCGAGGCAGGGGGGGACTCTGGGGCCAACGTCCTGACTTTC	CASEAGGDSGANVLTF
TRBV10-3	-	TRBJ2-2	-	TGTGCCATCGGGACTGAAGGTCACGGGGAGCTGTTTTTT	CAIGTEGHGELFF
TRBV21-1	-	TRBJ1-3	-	TGTGCCAGCAGTCCGCGCATAGCTACAACCGCACGAAACACCATATATTTT	CASSPRIATTARNTIYF
TRBV5-1	TRBD1	TRBJ2-3	once	TGCGCCAGCAGCTTCTTGACAGGGTCAGATACGCAGTATTTT	CASSFLTGSDTQYF
TRBV28	-	TRBJ2-5	-	TGTGCCAGCAGAAGAAAGGGGAGGGAGACCCAGTACTTC	CASRRKGRETQYF
TRBV7-2	-	TRBJ2-5	-	TGTGCCAGCAGCTTATTTTTGCGCAGCCAAGAGACCCAGTACTTC	CASSLFLRSQETQYF
TRBV7-2	-	TRBJ2-3	-	TGTGCCAGCAGTCCAACTGGGGCAGTCGCAGATACGCAGTATTTT	CASSPTGAVADTQYF
TRBV6-6	-	TRBJ1-5	-	TGTGCCAGCAGTTACGCCGGATCTCAGCCCCAGCATTTT	CASSYAGSQPQHF
TRBV7-3	-	TRBJ1-1	-	TGTGCCAGCAGCTTGACTCGGGACACTGAAGCTTTCTTT	CASSLTRDTEAFF
TRBV28	-	TRBJ2-3	-	TGTGCCAGCAGTGATACAATAAGGACAGATACGCAGTATTTT	CASSDTIRTDTQYF
TRBV7-2	-	TRBJ2-7	-	TGTGCCAGCAGCTTAGTCGTTTGGGAGCAGTACTTC	CASSLVVWEQYF
TRBV7-2	-	TRBJ1-5	-	TGTGCCAGCAGCTTAGATGGGAGATATCAGCCCCAGCATTTT	CASSLDGRYQPQHF
TRBV11-1	-	TRBJ1-6	-	TGTGCCAGCAGCTCCAATTCAGGGTTTTCACCCCTCCACTTT	CASSSNSGFSPLHF
TRBV9	TRBD1	TRBJ2-7	-	TGTGCCAGCAGCCCCGGGACAGGGATCTCCTACGAGCAGTACTTC	CASSPGTGISYEQYF
TRBV4-1	-	TRBJ2-1	-	TGCGCCAGCAGCCCCTTAAGAACTAGCAGCTCCTACAATGAGCAGTTCTTC	CASSPLRTSSSYNEQFF
TRBV6-1	-	TRBJ2-3	-	TGTGCCAGCAGTGAAGCGACGAATCCACACACAGATACGCAGTATTTT	CASSEATNPHTDTQYF
TRBV4-1	TRBD2	TRBJ2-1	-	TGCGCCAGCAGCCAAGTCTCTGCGGGACTATCCTACAATGAGCAGTTCTTC	CASSQVSAGLSYNEQFF
TRBV28	TRBD1	TRBJ1-2	-	TGTGCCAGCAGCAGCGACAGGGTGTTCTATGGCTACACCTTC	CASSSDRVFYGYTF
TRBV28	-	TRBJ2-4	-	TGTGCCAGCAGTTTAAGCCCCAATGAGGTGGCCAAAAACATTCAGTACTTC	CASSLSPNEVAKNIQYF
TRBV7-2	-	TRBJ1-5	few	TGTGCCAGCAGCGCGGGCCGCGATCAGCCCCAGCATTTT	CASSAGRDQPQHF
TRBV6-5	-	TRBJ2-2	-	TGTGCCAGCAGTTGGCGGGACACCCGGGCCGGGGAGCTGTTTTTT	CASSWRDTRAGELFF
TRBV19	-	TRBJ1-5	-	TGTGCCAGTAGGGACCCGGCGAGCAATCAGCCCCAGCATTTT	CASRDPASNQPQHF